This T cell receptor (beta chain) was recorded in a study of T-cell reconstitution after alpha-beta-depleted transplantation in children. In its sample, this clonotype was seen a few times. What it binds is not known. Study outcomes and limitations: Some patients showed high day-60 TCRbeta diversity, which derived from surviving recipient T cells and thymic progenitors. T-cell numbers and diversity, one year after transplant, stemmed largely from T cells that were newly produced. Several hundred expanded graft clones reportedly gave rise to the alpha-beta T cells present about two months after transplant.

The CDR3 length is 15 residues. CDR1 and CDR2 (germline): SGHRS, YFSETQ. V shed 0 bases, J shed 7 bases, and the junction held 7 bases outside the gene matches. This sample's TCRbeta library carried unique molecular identifier barcodes. TCRdb re-analysed the PCR reads in MiXCR, keeping a single row per CDR3 protein. This table has about 200,000 distinct CDR3 sequences, around 8.4% appearing once. The sequence derives from a male patient between 2 and 10 years old who had a stem cell transplant for acute myeloid leukemia, so the T cells may come from the graft donor. V usage is TRBV5-1 and J usage is TRBJ1-1; TRBD1 matches at 9 bases. This sample comprised PBMCs, mostly from graft donor cells, obtained 360 days after TCRalphabeta/CD19-depleted stem cell transplant. CDR3 DNA: TGCGCCAGCAGCTTGGCGGGACAGGGTCGGAGTGAAGCTTTCTTT. As protein: CASSLAGQGRSEAFF. The whole variable domain, filled in from reference TRBV5-1 and TRBJ1-1, reads KAGVTQTPRYLIKTRGQQVTLSCSPISGHRSVSWYQQTPGQGLQFLFEYFSETQRNKGNFPGRFSGRQFSNSRSEMNVSTLELGDSALYLCASSLAGQGRSEAFFGQGTRLTVV.